A selection of T cell receptor beta chains follows, all from one sample in a study of T cell changes during pregnancy in multiple sclerosis. The data were produced by immunoSEQ multiplex PCR, yet TCRdb's version contains in-frame clones alone and is incomplete. The sample includes some 40,000 clones, less than 90% of them seen just once. Sequenced material: CD4+ T cells from peripheral blood mononuclear cells, taken in the first trimester of pregnancy. These receptor sequences come from a female donor with multiple sclerosis, enrolled in a pregnancy study. The CDR3 runs from the conserved cysteine through the conserved F or W. A D gene is named only where the DNA matches it firmly. Clone size is not always given. Where it is, it says once, few, many or a class for expanded clones.

CDR3aa | CDR3nt | j_gene | abundance | v_gene | d_gene
CASSQRTGDDTQYF | TGTGCCAGCAGTCAAAGGACAGGGGATGATACGCAGTATTTT | TRBJ2-3 | . | TRBV6-5 | TRBD1
CASRLFIAGGEETQYF | TGTGCCAGCAGACTCTTTATAGCGGGGGGGGAGGAGACCCAGTACTTC | TRBJ2-5 | . | TRBV7-8 | TRBD2
CASTWRGTQYF | TGTGCCAGCACCTGGCGGGGGACCCAGTACTTC | TRBJ2-5 | few | TRBV28 | .
CASSRSDRTDYEQYF | TGTGCCAGCAGCCGTTCTGACAGAACGGACTACGAGCAGTACTTC | TRBJ2-7 | . | TRBV7-6 | .
CASSLLRELTYEQYF | TGCGCCAGCAGCTTGCTCCGGGAGCTAACCTACGAGCAGTACTTC | TRBJ2-7 | . | TRBV5-1 | .
CAIGGTSRSGNTIYF | TGTGCCATCGGTGGGACTTCCCGCTCTGGAAACACCATATATTTT | TRBJ1-3 | . | TRBV10-3 | .
CASSDSWAGRLETQYF | TGCGCCAGCAGTGATTCATGGGCGGGAAGGTTGGAGACCCAGTACTTC | TRBJ2-5 | . | TRBV10-2 | .
CAWKRGGIMNTEAFF | TGTGCCTGGAAAAGGGGGGGGATCATGAACACTGAAGCTTTCTTT | TRBJ1-1 | many | TRBV30 | .
CASSESTGGGYTF | TGTGCCAGCAGTGAATCAACAGGGGGAGGCTACACCTTC | TRBJ1-2 | . | TRBV25-1 | TRBD1
CASMRTGVVTEAFF | TGTGCCAGTATGAGAACAGGGGTTGTCACTGAAGCTTTCTTT | TRBJ1-1 | . | TRBV19 | TRBD1
CASSSGQGTNYGYTF | TGCGCCAGCAGCTCCGGACAGGGGACTAACTATGGCTACACCTTC | TRBJ1-2 | once | TRBV4-3 | TRBD1
CASSPQGTDTQYF | TGCGCCAGCAGCCCCCAGGGCACAGATACGCAGTATTTT | TRBJ2-3 | . | TRBV5-1 | .
CASSLVGREQHEQYF | TGTGCCAGCAGCTTGGTGGGGCGGGAGCAACACGAGCAGTACTTC | TRBJ2-7 | . | TRBV5-4 | TRBD2
CASSQDPPSSGSIHTDTQYF | TGCGCCAGCAGCCAAGATCCCCCCTCATCCGGGAGCATTCACACAGATACGCAGTATTTT | TRBJ2-3 | few | TRBV4-1 | .
CAISSLGEYGYTF | TGTGCCATCAGTTCCCTCGGGGAATATGGCTACACCTTC | TRBJ1-2 | few | TRBV10-3 | .
CASSEAPLAGLIAKNIQYF | TGTGCCAGCAGTGAAGCGCCACTAGCGGGCCTCATAGCCAAAAACATTCAGTACTTC | TRBJ2-4 | . | TRBV6-1 | TRBD2
CASNYNGNQPQHF | TGTGCCAGCAACTACAACGGCAATCAGCCCCAGCATTTT | TRBJ1-5 | . | TRBV9 | .
CASSPGHLYGYTF | TGTGCCAGCAGCCCGGGACACCTCTATGGCTACACCTTC | TRBJ1-2 | . | TRBV27 | .
CASSFGQGVKDTQYF | TGTGCCAGCAGCTTTGGACAGGGTGTAAAAGATACGCAGTATTTT | TRBJ2-3 | once | TRBV11-2 | TRBD1
CATSRAAAGKSSYEQYF | TGTGCCACCAGCAGAGCGGCGGCGGGGAAGAGCTCCTACGAGCAGTACTTC | TRBJ2-7 | . | TRBV15 | .
CASSYRDRLNTEAFF | TGTGCCAGCAGTTACAGAGACAGACTGAACACTGAAGCTTTCTTT | TRBJ1-1 | . | TRBV6-5 | .
CASSAGQGNTGANVLTF | TGTGCCAGCAGCGCAGGACAGGGGAACACTGGGGCCAACGTCCTGACTTTC | TRBJ2-6 | . | TRBV9 | TRBD1